One sample yielded the 9 T cell receptor beta chains listed below, sequenced in a study of blood T cell repertoires in COVID-19. Here immunoSEQ multiplex PCR was the method, and the copy in TCRdb shows in-frame clones only, minus some. This table holds around 97,000 clones, roughly four fifths found once. The material sequenced was peripheral blood. These receptors were obtained from a man between 70 and 80 years old with acute or convalescent COVID-19.

This clone was picked up a small number of times. J is TRBJ2-7 and V is TRBV27; D is perhaps TRBD1 (6 bases). This CDR3 has 13 amino acids. V lost 3 bases and J lost 7, with 13 bases in between. CDR1 is MNHEY and CDR2 is SMNVEV in the germline V gene (reference sequence). CDR3: CASSLVGAVEQYF. CDR3 bases: TGTGCCAGCAGTTTGGTGGGGGCTGTTGAGCAGTACTTC.

V usage is TRBV18 and J usage is TRBJ2-7; 7 bases map to TRBD1. The CDR3 sequence is 14 residues long. Germline trimming cut 2 bases from V and 5 bases from J; bases unmatched to any gene: 6. In germline, CDR1 is KGHSH, CDR2 LQKENI. CDR3 protein: CASSPLDREHEQYF. CDR3 sequence (DNA): TGTGCCAGCTCACCATTAGACAGGGAACACGAGCAGTACTTC.

The V gene is TRBV5-4, the J gene TRBJ2-1; the match to TRBD2 covers 16 bases. The germline V gene has CDR1 SGHNT and CDR2 YYREEE (reference sequence). This CDR3 has 15 amino acids. With 4 bases clipped from V and 8 bases from J, the junction kept 3 bases outside the gene matches. In DNA form, the CDR3 reads TGTGCCAGCAGCCAGGGACTAGCGGGGGGGTATGAGCAGTTCTTC. Translating it yields CASSQGLAGGYEQFF.

This clone turned up a few times. The rearrangement links TRBV18 to TRBJ1-1; D perhaps matches TRBD1 (6 bases). Germline CDR1 is KGHSH and CDR2 is LQKENI. V dropped 3 bases and J dropped 3 bases, with 14 bases sitting between them. This CDR3 contains 15 residues. CDR3: CASSPSTGIDTEAFF. CDR3 nucleotides: TGTGCCAGCTCACCCTCTACAGGGATTGACACTGAAGCTTTCTTT.

The chain has TRBV7-8 and TRBJ1-5; unclear D gene. This CDR3 is built from 15 residues. The V end lost 5 bases, the J end lost 0 bases, and 11 bases lay between the germline ends. Germline assignment: CDR1 SGHVS and CDR2 FQNEAQ. For the CDR3, the DNA is TGTGCCAGCAGCAGAGATTCCCTTAGCAATCAGCCCCAGCATTTT. Protein: CASSRDSLSNQPQHF.

The genes are TRBV6-2 or TRBV6-3 and TRBJ1-1; D uncertain. From germline, CDR1 is MNHEY and CDR2 SVGEGT. V was clipped by 2 bases and J by 1 base, with 8 bases between them. The CDR3 length is 14 residues. CDR3 nucleotides: TGTGCCAGCAGTTACCCGCGGAGGAACACTGAAGCTTTCTTT. Protein sequence: CASSYPRRNTEAFF.

The J gene is TRBJ2-7, the V gene TRBV20-1, with D perhaps matching TRBD2 (7 bases). Per germline, CDR1 DFQATT and CDR2 SNEGSKA (reference sequence). The CDR3 contains 16 residues. V gave up 3 bases and J gave up 0 bases, with 18 bases separating them. In DNA, the CDR3 is TGCAGTGCTAGTGGGGGCCTCGGGGGGTACTCCTACGAGCAGTACTTC. Translating gives CSASGGLGGYSYEQYF.

This chain joins TRBV7-9 and TRBJ2-5; 7 bases agree with TRBD2. There are 13 residues in the CDR3. V lost 7 bases and J lost 5; bases outside the gene matches: 7. Germline CDR1 SEHNR, CDR2 FQNEAQ (reference sequence). Here the CDR3 DNA reads TGTGCCAGCACCGTAGCGGGTCAGGAGACCCAGTACTTC. This codes for CASTVAGQETQYF. Variable domain in full (rest from reference TRBV7-9 and TRBJ2-5): DTGVSQNPRHKITKRGQNVTFRCDPISEHNRLYWYRQTLGQGPEFLTYFQNEAQLEKSRLLSDRFSAERPKGSFSTLEIQRTEQGDSAMYLCASTVAGQETQYFGPGTRLLVL.

This clone was detected only once. V gene TRBV7-2 combines with J gene TRBJ1-2; tentatively, D is TRBD1 (6 bases). The V and J ends lost 3 bases and 2 bases respectively, with 13 bases between them. The CDR3 extends over 15 amino acids. CDR1 and CDR2 from the germline V gene are SGHTA and FQGNSA. The CDR3 DNA reads TGTGCCAGCAGCTTTTGGACAGATTCAAACTATGGCTACACCTTC. Its protein product is CASSFWTDSNYGYTF.